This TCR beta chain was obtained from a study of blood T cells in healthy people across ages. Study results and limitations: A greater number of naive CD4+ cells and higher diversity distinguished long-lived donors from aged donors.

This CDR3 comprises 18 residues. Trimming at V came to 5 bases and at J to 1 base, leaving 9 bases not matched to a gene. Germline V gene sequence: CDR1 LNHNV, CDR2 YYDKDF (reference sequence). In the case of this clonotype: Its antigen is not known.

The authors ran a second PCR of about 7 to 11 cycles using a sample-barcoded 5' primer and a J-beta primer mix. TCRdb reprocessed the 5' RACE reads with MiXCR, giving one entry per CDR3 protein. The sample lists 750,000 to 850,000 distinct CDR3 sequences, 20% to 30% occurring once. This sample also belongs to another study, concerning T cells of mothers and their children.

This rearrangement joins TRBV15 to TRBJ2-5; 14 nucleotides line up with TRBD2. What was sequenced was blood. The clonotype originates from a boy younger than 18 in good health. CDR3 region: CATSWGTSGGGTQETQYF. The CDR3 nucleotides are TGTGCCACCAGCTGGGGGACTAGCGGGGGAGGAACCCAAGAGACCCAGTACTTC.